The clone carrying this T cell receptor beta chain was seen just once. Study processing details: It was from reference gene primer amplification that nucleated cell counts were estimated. TCRdb's table, derived via immunoSEQ multiplex PCR, lists solely in-frame clones and lacks some. Clonal size and the V and J genes are those of that table, whereas D and trimming came from the DNA. The data show about 27,000 clones, about 90% seen once. The sample originates from a study of blood T cell repertoires in COVID-19. About the research overall: Spain, Italy and the United States supplied samples that represented acute and convalescent COVID-19. Nucleic acid was either cDNA or gDNA, and it came from T cells, B-cell-depleted T cells, or PBMCs.

The germline V gene has CDR1 SEHNR and CDR2 FQNEAQ (reference sequence). V lost 2 bases to trimming and J lost 3 bases; unmatched junction nucleotides: 3. The CDR3 is made up of 14 amino acids. The rearrangement uses TRBV7-9 and TRBJ2-5; 7 nucleotides agree with TRBD1. The source is a human donor in a cohort sampled during active COVID-19. Sequencing was performed on peripheral blood. In nucleotides, the CDR3 is TGTGCCAGCAGCTTAACGACAGGGAAAGAGACCCAGTACTTC. It specifies CASSLTTGKETQYF.